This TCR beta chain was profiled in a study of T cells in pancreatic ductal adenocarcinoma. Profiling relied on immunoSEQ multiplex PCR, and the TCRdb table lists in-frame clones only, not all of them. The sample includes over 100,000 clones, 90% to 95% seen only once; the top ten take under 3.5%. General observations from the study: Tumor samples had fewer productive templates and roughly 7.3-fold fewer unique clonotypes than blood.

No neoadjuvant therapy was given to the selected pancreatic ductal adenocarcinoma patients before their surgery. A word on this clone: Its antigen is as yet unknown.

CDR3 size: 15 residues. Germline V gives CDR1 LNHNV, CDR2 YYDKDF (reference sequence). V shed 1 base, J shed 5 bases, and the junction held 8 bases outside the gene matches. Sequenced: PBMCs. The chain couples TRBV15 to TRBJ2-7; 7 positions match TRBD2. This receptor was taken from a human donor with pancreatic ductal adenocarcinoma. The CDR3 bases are TGTGCCACCAGCAGAGGGGGGGGAGGGATAAACGAGCAGTACTTC. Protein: CATSRGGGGINEQYF.